These 21 T cell receptor beta chains were sequenced from one sample in a study of tumor-infiltrating lymphocytes in localized non-small cell lung cancer. Profiled with immunoSEQ multiplex PCR; TCRdb holds only in-frame clones, not every one. The data show several thousand clones, about two thirds seen once. The sequencing sample was made of lung tumor tissue. These receptors were taken from a human donor with non-small cell lung cancer.

The chain uses TRBV19 and TRBJ2-1; 10 bases match TRBD2. This CDR3 comprises 15 residues. Germline trimming cut 6 bases from V and 6 bases from J; bases unmatched to any gene: 8. Germline-derived CDR1 and CDR2 are LNHDA and SQIVND (reference sequence). CDR3: CASSQPGLAINEQFF. Written as DNA, the CDR3 is TGTGCCAGTAGCCAGCCGGGACTAGCGATCAATGAGCAGTTCTTC.

The CDR3 here is CASSEQGTGNTIYF. The CDR3 nucleotides read TGTGCCAGCAGCGAACAGGGTACTGGAAACACCATATATTTT. The chain carries TRBV6-1 and TRBJ1-3; possible D gene TRBD1, 6 bases. CDR3 length: 14 residues. The V and J ends lost 6 bases and 2 bases respectively, with 11 bases between them. Germline-derived CDR1 and CDR2 are MNHNS and SASEGT.

In this sample, this clone turned up a few times. The chain recombines TRBV4-2 with TRBJ1-5; D uncertain. Trimming cost V 0 bases and J 7 bases, with 7 bases left between them. Germline V gives CDR1 LGHNA, CDR2 YNFKEQ. The CDR3 is 13 amino acids. The CDR3 loop reads CASSQDPGQPQHF. DNA for the CDR3: TGTGCCAGCAGCCAAGATCCAGGACAGCCCCAGCATTTT.

The chain employs TRBV10-2 and TRBJ2-7; D is unclear. Germline values: CDR1 WSHSY, CDR2 SAAADI. The V and J ends lost 3 bases and 4 bases respectively, with 10 bases between them. CDR3 length: 13 amino acids. The CDR3 DNA reads as TGCGCCAGCAGTGAAGAGACTGAATACGAGCAGTACTTC. Amino acid sequence: CASSEETEYEQYF.

This clone was seen once. The V call is TRBV6-6, the J call TRBJ1-2; D gene unclear. This CDR3 region has 15 residues. V was cut by 0 bases and J by 4 bases, with 12 bases left in between. CDR1 is MNHNY and CDR2 is SVGAGI in the germline V gene (reference sequence). The DNA for the CDR3 is TGTGCCAGCAGTTACTCCCCGGCGGAGGTCTATGGCTACACCTTC. Translating gives CASSYSPAEVYGYTF.

V is TRBV19 and J is TRBJ2-3; D unclear. Per germline, CDR1 LNHDA and CDR2 SQIVND (reference sequence). This CDR3 spans 15 amino acids. Trimming shortened V by 4 bases and J by 0 bases, and 11 bases separated the two germline ends. This CDR3 reads CASSTLASSTDTQYF. The CDR3 DNA follows: TGTGCCAGTAGTACCCTTGCGTCGAGCACAGATACGCAGTATTTT. The variable domain in full, completed from reference TRBV19 and TRBJ2-3, reads DGGITQSPKYLFRKEGQNVTLSCEQNLNHDAMYWYRQDPGQGLRLIYYSQIVNDFQKGDIAEGYSVSREKKESFPLTVTSAQKNPTAFYLCASSTLASSTDTQYFGPGTRLTVL.

The rearrangement uses TRBV9 and TRBJ2-4; the D call may be TRBD1 or TRBD2 (6 bases each). CDR3 size: 17 residues. Trimming stripped 4 bases from V and 1 base from J, with 18 bases between. Germline-derived CDR1 and CDR2 are SGDLS and YYNGEE. The CDR3 reads CASSPGMEGHAKNIQYF. The CDR3 DNA reads as TGTGCCAGCAGCCCCGGAATGGAGGGACACGCCAAAAACATTCAGTACTTC.

The rearrangement joins TRBV18 to TRBJ2-5; TRBD2 agrees at 11 bases. Germline V gene sequence: CDR1 KGHSH, CDR2 LQKENI. Trimming took 5 bases from V and 5 from J; bases not matched to a gene: 7. This CDR3 is 15 amino acids long. This CDR3 reads CASSITSGSGETQYF. CDR3 sequence (DNA): TGTGCCAGCTCAATCACTAGCGGGAGCGGGGAGACCCAGTACTTC.

The sample holds one count of this clone. The chain joins TRBV19 to TRBJ2-7, with D unresolved. This CDR3 spans 11 amino acids. CDR1 and CDR2 (germline): LNHDA, SQIVND (reference sequence). V lost 6 bases, J lost 4 bases, and 7 bases lay in between. This CDR3 reads CASSLGYEQYF. CDR3 nucleotides: TGTGCCAGTAGCTTGGGGTACGAGCAGTACTTC.

The CDR3 region is CASSLVGRRLVGGYDTGELFF. In DNA, the CDR3 is TGTGCCAGCAGCTTAGTTGGTCGGCGACTAGTCGGGGGTTATGACACCGGGGAGCTGTTTTTT. The chain employs TRBV7-8 and TRBJ2-2, with D tentatively TRBD2 (6 bases). This CDR3 has 21 amino acids. V lost 1 base to trimming and J lost 3 bases, with 27 bases between them. The germline gives CDR1 SGHVS, CDR2 FQNEAQ.

This clone appeared a single time. The genes are TRBV10-2 and TRBJ2-4, with TRBD1 identical over 7 bases. The CDR3 is made up of 13 amino acids. Germline V gives CDR1 WSHSY, CDR2 SAAADI. Trimming removed 2 bases from V and 8 bases from J; junction bases left unmatched: 3. The CDR3 nucleotides read TGCGCCAGCAGTGAGGACAGGGTTTACATTCAGTACTTC. Translated: CASSEDRVYIQYF.

J is TRBJ2-5 and V is TRBV5-1, with no clear D. The CDR3 has 16 amino acids. In germline, CDR1 is SGHRS, CDR2 YFSETQ. Trimming shortened V by 0 bases and J by 1 base, and 13 bases separated the two germline ends. The CDR3 nucleotides are TGCGCCAGCAGCTTGGGAGGCAGTGCGGCCCAAGAGACCCAGTACTTC. Translated, it gives CASSLGGSAAQETQYF.

The gene calls are TRBV9 and TRBJ2-2, with 10 nucleotides matching TRBD1. V was clipped by 2 bases and J by 5 bases; unmatched bases: 9. Germline V lookup: CDR1 SGDLS, CDR2 YYNGEE. The CDR3 extends over 17 amino acids. CDR3 amino acids: CASSVLSAGQGTGELFF. In DNA form, the CDR3 reads TGTGCCAGCAGCGTCCTTTCGGCGGGACAGGGGACCGGGGAGCTGTTTTTT.

The CDR3 coding sequence is TGTGCCAGCAGTCCGGGACAGGGGGTATACACCGGGGAGCTGTTTTTT. This codes for CASSPGQGVYTGELFF. The chain employs TRBV6-6 and TRBJ2-2; TRBD1 matches 11 bases. J was trimmed by 3 bases and V by 5 bases; bases with no gene match: 5. The CDR3 runs 16 residues. In germline, CDR1 is MNHNY, CDR2 SVGAGI (reference sequence).

Concerning this clone: Given the absence of the conserved phenylalanine or tryptophan at the CDR3 end, a read error is likely. V and J are TRBV19 and TRBJ2-7; TRBD2 matches at 10 bases. V dropped 4 bases and J dropped 2; count of bases not matched to a gene: 8. The CDR3 extends over 16 amino acids. Germline CDR1 LNHDA, CDR2 SQIVND (reference sequence). Here the CDR3 DNA reads TGTGCCAGTAGTACCGGACTAGCGGTGGGGACCTACGAGCAGTACCTC. Translation: CASSTGLAVGTYEQYL.

V usage is TRBV5-8 and J usage is TRBJ2-1; TRBD2 matches 14 bases. Per the germline V gene, CDR1 is SGHTS and CDR2 is YDEGEE. After removal of 6 bases from V and 9 bases from J, the junction contained 11 bases not matched to a gene. The CDR3 has 16 amino acids. The CDR3 DNA reads TGTGCCAGCACCAAACCGGGACTAGCGGGAGTTGGTGAGCAGTTCTTC. Amino acid sequence: CASTKPGLAGVGEQFF.

The genes are TRBV27 and TRBJ1-5; no clear D. Germline assignment: CDR1 MNHEY and CDR2 SMNVEV (reference sequence). V lost 6 bases, J lost 4 bases, and 13 bases lay in between. The CDR3 length is 14 residues. Here the CDR3 DNA reads TGTGCCAGCAGCCAAATCGGCAGTAATCAGCCCCAGCATTTT. Its translation: CASSQIGSNQPQHF.

The rearrangement uses TRBV5-4 and TRBJ2-2; TRBD2 aligns across 8 bases. The CDR3 loop spans 16 amino acids. CDR1 is SGHNT and CDR2 is YYREEE in the germline V gene (reference sequence). V was pared by 3 bases and J by 1 base, with 5 bases of the junction left unmatched. CDR3 nucleotide sequence: TGTGCCAGCAGCTCCCCCAGCGGGGGGAACACCGGGGAGCTGTTTTTT. Residues: CASSSPSGGNTGELFF.

The chain couples TRBV6-1 to TRBJ2-7, with D possibly matching TRBD1 (5 bases). The CDR3 runs to 13 residues. Between the trimmed V and J ends, which lost 6 bases and 2 bases, there was a span of 11 bases. Germline values: CDR1 MNHNS, CDR2 SASEGT. The CDR3 sequence is CASSADMAYEQYF. The CDR3 DNA follows: TGTGCCAGCAGCGCGGACATGGCCTACGAGCAGTACTTC.

J is TRBJ2-3 and V is TRBV6-6; D gene uncertain. Trimming took 7 bases from V and 6 from J, leaving 11 bases between them. Germline CDR1 reads MNHNY; CDR2 reads SVGAGI (reference sequence). The CDR3 loop spans 12 amino acids. In DNA form, the CDR3 reads TGTGCCAGCACCCTATCCCGGGATACGCAGTATTTT. It translates to CASTLSRDTQYF.

V and J are TRBV5-5 and TRBJ2-1; D gene unclear. The CDR3 loop spans 15 amino acids. Germline V gene data show CDR1 as SGHKS and CDR2 as YYEKEE (reference sequence). V lost 0 bases to trimming and J lost 2 bases, with 9 bases between them. CDR3 sequence: CASSLVAATYNEQFF. The CDR3 DNA follows: TGTGCCAGCAGCTTGGTAGCAGCCACCTACAATGAGCAGTTCTTC.